This T cell receptor beta chain was documented in a study of early T cells in non-severe SARS-CoV-2 infection. About the study: Chains were not paired, and sequencing was done on bulk RNA from unsorted whole blood. Findings and caveats of the study: Matching against VDJdb likely underestimated virus-specific expansions, favoring anti-spike CD8.

As concerns this clonotype: The antigen remains unidentified.

TCRdb reprocessed the 5' RACE reads with MiXCR, giving one entry per CDR3 protein. There are more than 90,000 distinct CDR3 sequences in the sample; approximately 11% occur only once, and 4.5% to 5.5% lies in the top ten. This CDR3 is 11 amino acids long. Germline V CDR1 and CDR2: MDHEN, SYDVKM. Deletions cut 3 bases from V and 8 bases from J, with 7 bases between. The sample was whole blood. The chain has TRBV28 and TRBJ1-2; D remains unclear. This receptor was obtained from an adult who was a healthcare worker with PCR-confirmed SARS-CoV-2 infection or an uninfected control (not recorded which). The CDR3 here is CASSFTGGYTF. The CDR3 DNA follows: TGTGCCAGCAGTTTTACGGGGGGCTACACCTTC.